These 9 T cell receptor beta chains came from one sample sequenced in a study of response to subunit inactivated influenza vaccine. TCRdb re-derived calls from the RT-PCR reads in MiXCR, one entry per CDR3 protein. The table has some 550,000 distinct CDR3 sequences, under 30% seen once. The same data also went into a second study, on T cells expressing NK-cell markers. This second study says: Scientists made TCR beta cDNA using 5'RACE template switching with UMIs.

Source: CD4+ T cells sorted from PBMCs, taken about 13 days after vaccination. Receptors were obtained from a man over 45 who received an inactivated influenza vaccine.

The CDR3 DNA sequence: TGTGCCAGTAGTAACGTCCCACGACGGACCAATCAGCCCCAGCATTTT. It specifies CASSNVPRRTNQPQHF. This chain links TRBV19 with TRBJ1-5; D unresolved. CDR1 is LNHDA, CDR2 SQIVND, per germline (reference sequence). The CDR3 consists of 16 residues. Trimming took 4 bases from V and 3 from J, leaving 16 bases between them.

On this clonotype itself: A read error may account for a junction end that differs from germline. The chain uses TRBV20-1 and TRBJ1-5; TRBD1 is a possible D gene (6 bases). The germline V gene has CDR1 DFQATT and CDR2 SNEGSKA (reference sequence). CDR3 length: 16 residues. Here the CDR3 DNA reads TGCTGTGCTATAAAAAAAGACAGGTTTAGCAATCAGCCCCAGCATTTT. Its protein is CCAIKKDRFSNQPQHF.

This clonotype was counted a few times. The chain uses TRBV12-3 or TRBV12-4 and TRBJ2-5, with TRBD2 matching over 9 bases. The V segment lost 3 bases and the J segment 4 bases; nucleotides outside the gene matches: 6. The CDR3 has 15 residues. The CDR3 sequence is CASSFNGGRAETQYF. CDR3 DNA: TGTGCCAGCAGTTTTAATGGCGGGAGGGCAGAGACCCAGTACTTC.

CDR3 nucleotides: TGCAGCATCGGACAGGGACGTAGAGAGACCCAGTACTTC. It is translated as CSIGQGRRETQYF. The chain uses TRBV29-1 and TRBJ2-5; 8 nucleotides agree with TRBD1. Trimming cost V 8 bases and J 4 bases; bases outside gene matches: 9. Germline CDR1 SQVTM, CDR2 ANQGSEA. CDR3 length equals 13 residues.

The CDR3 loop reads CASSPIQPKRAYEQYF. The DNA for the CDR3 is TGTGCCAGCAGCCCTATACAGCCGAAGAGAGCCTACGAGCAGTACTTC. The chain uses TRBV28 and TRBJ2-7; D is unresolved. Germline CDR1 MDHEN, CDR2 SYDVKM. There are 16 residues in the CDR3. Trimming cost V 6 bases and J 2 bases, with 20 bases left between them.

This clonotype showed up just a few times. The gene calls are TRBV5-1 and TRBJ2-3; TRBD2 agrees at 15 bases. Germline CDR1 reads SGHRS; CDR2 reads YFSETQ. This CDR3 has 18 amino acids. J was trimmed by 2 bases and V by 4 bases; bases with no gene match: 8. CDR3 protein: CASSPSGTSGGHTDTQYF. Written as DNA, the CDR3 is TGCGCCAGCAGCCCTTCCGGGACTAGCGGGGGGCACACAGATACGCAGTATTTT.

The V and J genes are TRBV24-1 and TRBJ2-7, with 8 bases lining up with TRBD1. The CDR3 extends over 15 amino acids. Trimming cost V 3 bases and J 2 bases; bases outside gene matches: 5. Per the germline V gene, CDR1 is KGHDR and CDR2 is SFDVKD. CDR3 sequence: CATSDPTRGPYEQYF. In nucleotides, the CDR3 is TGTGCCACCAGTGATCCGACCAGGGGGCCCTACGAGCAGTACTTC.

V and J are TRBV7-8 and TRBJ2-1; D perhaps matches TRBD2 (5 bases). There are 13 residues in the CDR3. In germline, CDR1 is SGHVS, CDR2 FQNEAQ. The germline V and J ends were trimmed by 5 bases and 10 bases, with 15 bases remaining between them. The CDR3, as DNA: TGTGCCAGCAGCCCCCGACGGCGAGGGGAGCAGTTCTTC. It encodes CASSPRRRGEQFF.

The V gene is TRBV30, the J gene TRBJ1-2, with unresolved D. The V end was cut by 2 bases, the J end by 6 bases, with 16 bases between. The CDR3 consists of 14 residues. CDR1 is GTSNPN and CDR2 is SVGIG in the germline V gene (reference sequence). CDR3 sequence (DNA): TGTGCCTGGAGTATCGGTCTCGGGGTTGATGGCTACACCTTC. Protein sequence: CAWSIGLGVDGYTF.